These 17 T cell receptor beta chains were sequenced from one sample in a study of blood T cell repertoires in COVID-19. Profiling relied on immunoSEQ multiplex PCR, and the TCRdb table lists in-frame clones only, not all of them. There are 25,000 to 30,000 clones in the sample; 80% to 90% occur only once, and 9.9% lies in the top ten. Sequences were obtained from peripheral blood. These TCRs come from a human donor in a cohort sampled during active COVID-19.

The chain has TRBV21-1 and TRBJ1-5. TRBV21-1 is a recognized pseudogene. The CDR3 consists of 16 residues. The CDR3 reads CASSKEETAVQQPQHF. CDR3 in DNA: TGTGCCAGCAGCAAAGAGGAAACAGCGGTCCAGCAGCCCCAGCATTTT.

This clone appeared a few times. CDR3 region: CASSIGAAVSYEQYF. DNA of the CDR3: TGTGCCAGTAGTATAGGAGCGGCAGTTTCATACGAGCAGTACTTC. The chain couples TRBV19 to TRBJ2-7; tentatively, D is TRBD2 (5 bases). The CDR3 runs 15 residues. The germline V and J ends were trimmed by 1 base and 4 bases, with 14 bases remaining between them. Germline loops: CDR1 LNHDA, CDR2 SQIVND (reference sequence).

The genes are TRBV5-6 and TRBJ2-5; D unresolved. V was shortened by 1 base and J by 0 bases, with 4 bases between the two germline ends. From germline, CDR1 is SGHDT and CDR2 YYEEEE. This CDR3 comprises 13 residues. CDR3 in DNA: TGTGCCAGCAGCTTGCGGTACCAAGAGACCCAGTACTTC. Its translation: CASSLRYQETQYF.

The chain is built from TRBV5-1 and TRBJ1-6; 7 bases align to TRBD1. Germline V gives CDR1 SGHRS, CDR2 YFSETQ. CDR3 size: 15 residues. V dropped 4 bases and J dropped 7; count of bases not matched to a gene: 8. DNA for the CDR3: TGCGCCAGCAGCGGTGGGACAGCTAACAATTCACCCCTCCACTTT. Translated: CASSGGTANNSPLHF. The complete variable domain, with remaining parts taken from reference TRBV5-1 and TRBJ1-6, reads KAGVTQTPRYLIKTRGQQVTLSCSPISGHRSVSWYQQTPGQGLQFLFEYFSETQRNKGNFPGRFSGRQFSNSRSEMNVSTLELGDSALYLCASSGGTANNSPLHFGNGTRLTVT.

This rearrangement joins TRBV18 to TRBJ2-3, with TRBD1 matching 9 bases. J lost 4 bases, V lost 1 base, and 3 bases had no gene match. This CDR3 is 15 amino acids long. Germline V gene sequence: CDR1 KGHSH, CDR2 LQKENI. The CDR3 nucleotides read TGTGCCAGCTCACCACGAGGGACAGGGTCAGATACGCAGTATTTT. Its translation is CASSPRGTGSDTQYF.

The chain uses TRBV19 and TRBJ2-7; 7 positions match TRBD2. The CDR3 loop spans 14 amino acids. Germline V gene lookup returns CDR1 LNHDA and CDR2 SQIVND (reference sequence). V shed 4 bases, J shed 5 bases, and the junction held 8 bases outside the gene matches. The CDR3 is CASSRRGDLNEQYF. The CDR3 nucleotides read TGTGCCAGTAGTAGACGGGGGGATCTGAACGAGCAGTACTTC.

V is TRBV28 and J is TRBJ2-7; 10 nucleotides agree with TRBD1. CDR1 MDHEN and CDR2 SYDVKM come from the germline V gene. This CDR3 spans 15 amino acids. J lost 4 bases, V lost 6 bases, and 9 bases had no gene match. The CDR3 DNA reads TGTGCCAGCAGCCGCCCGGGACAGGGGTCATACGAGCAGTACTTC. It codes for CASSRPGQGSYEQYF. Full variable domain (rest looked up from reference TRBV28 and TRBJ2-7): DVKVTQSSRYLVKRTGEKVFLECVQDMDHENMFWYRQDPGLGLRLIYFSYDVKMKEKGDIPEGYSVSREKKERFSLILESASTNQTSMYLCASSRPGQGSYEQYFGPGTRLTVT.

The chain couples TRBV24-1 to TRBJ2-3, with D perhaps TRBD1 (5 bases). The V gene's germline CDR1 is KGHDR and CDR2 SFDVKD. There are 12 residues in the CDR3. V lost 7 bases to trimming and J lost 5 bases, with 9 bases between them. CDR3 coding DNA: TGTGCCACCAGCTACCAGGGAGATACGCAGTATTTT. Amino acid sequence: CATSYQGDTQYF.

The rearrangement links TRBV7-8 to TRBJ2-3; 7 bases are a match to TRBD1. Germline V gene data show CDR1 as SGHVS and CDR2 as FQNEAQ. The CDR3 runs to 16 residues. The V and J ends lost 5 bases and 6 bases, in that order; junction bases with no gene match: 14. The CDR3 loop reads CASSDRTGRLMDTQYF. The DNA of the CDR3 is TGTGCCAGCAGCGATAGGACAGGCCGACTCATGGATACGCAGTATTTT.

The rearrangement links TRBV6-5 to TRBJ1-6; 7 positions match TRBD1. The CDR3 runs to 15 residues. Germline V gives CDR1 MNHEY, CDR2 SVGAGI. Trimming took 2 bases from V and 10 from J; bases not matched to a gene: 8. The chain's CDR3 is CASSYGAGGNSPLHF. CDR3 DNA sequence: TGTGCCAGCAGTTACGGCGCAGGGGGGAACTCACCCCTCCACTTT.

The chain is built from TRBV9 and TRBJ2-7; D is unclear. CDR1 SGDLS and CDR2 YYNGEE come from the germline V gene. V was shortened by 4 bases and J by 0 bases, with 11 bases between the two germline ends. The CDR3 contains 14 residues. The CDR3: CASSKQLSSYEQYF. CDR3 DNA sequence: TGTGCCAGCAGCAAACAGTTGAGCTCCTACGAGCAGTACTTC.

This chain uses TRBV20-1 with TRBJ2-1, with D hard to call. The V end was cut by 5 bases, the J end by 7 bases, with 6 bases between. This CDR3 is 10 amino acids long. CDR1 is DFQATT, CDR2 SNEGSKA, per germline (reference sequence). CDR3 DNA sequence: TGCAGTGCTTTTATGAATGAGCAGTTCTTC. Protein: CSAFMNEQFF.

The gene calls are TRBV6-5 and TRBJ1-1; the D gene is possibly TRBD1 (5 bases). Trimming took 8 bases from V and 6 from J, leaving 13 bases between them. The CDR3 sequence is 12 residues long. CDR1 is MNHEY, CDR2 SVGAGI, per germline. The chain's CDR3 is CASSVRGAEAFF. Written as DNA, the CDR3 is TGTGCCAGCTCGGTTAGGGGTGCTGAAGCTTTCTTT.

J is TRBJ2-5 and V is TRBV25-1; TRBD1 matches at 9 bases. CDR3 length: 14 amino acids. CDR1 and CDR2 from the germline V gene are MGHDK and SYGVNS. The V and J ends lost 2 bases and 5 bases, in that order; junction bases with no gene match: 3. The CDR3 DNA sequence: TGTGCCAGCAGTGAAACAGGGGGCGCGGAGACCCAGTACTTC. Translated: CASSETGGAETQYF.

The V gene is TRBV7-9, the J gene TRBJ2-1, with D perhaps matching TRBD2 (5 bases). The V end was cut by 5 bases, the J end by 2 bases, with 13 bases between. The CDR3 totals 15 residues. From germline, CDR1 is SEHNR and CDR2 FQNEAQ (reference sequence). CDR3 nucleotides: TGTGCCAGCAGCCCAAGGACTGACACCTACAATGAGCAGTTCTTC. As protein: CASSPRTDTYNEQFF.

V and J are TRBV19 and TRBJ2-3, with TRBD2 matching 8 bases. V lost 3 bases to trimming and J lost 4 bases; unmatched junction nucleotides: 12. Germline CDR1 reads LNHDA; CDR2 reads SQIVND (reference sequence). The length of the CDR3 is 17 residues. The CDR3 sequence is CASSIINRRGESDTQYF. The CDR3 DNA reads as TGTGCCAGTAGTATTATAAATCGGCGGGGGGAATCAGATACGCAGTATTTT.

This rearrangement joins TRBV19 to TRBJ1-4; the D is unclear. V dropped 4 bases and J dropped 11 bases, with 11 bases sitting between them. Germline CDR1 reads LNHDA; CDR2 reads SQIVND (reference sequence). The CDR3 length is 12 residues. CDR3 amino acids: CASSTGSVKLFF. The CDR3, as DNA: TGTGCCAGTAGTACAGGTTCAGTCAAACTGTTTTTT.